The present entry profiles one T cell receptor (beta chain) with its context. A second PCR of 7 to 11 cycles used a sample-barcoded 5' primer and a J-beta primer mix. TCRdb fed the 5' RACE reads into MiXCR, producing one record per CDR3 protein. This sample has 780,000 or so distinct CDR3 sequences; around 25% occur once, and the top ten carry roughly 3.5%. V lost 1 base and J lost 5, with 6 bases in between. CDR1 and CDR2 (germline): SEHNR, FQNEAQ (reference sequence). This CDR3 region has 13 residues. These data are taken from a study of blood T cells in healthy people across ages. Ranging in age from roughly 6 to 90, the donors were healthy Caucasian individuals from Russia. The same sample was also used in a study of T cells of mothers and their children.

Sample: blood. This chain uses TRBV7-9 with TRBJ2-4, with D uncertain. This clonotype was obtained from a boy aged 10-17 years in good health. CDR3 loop: CASSLGVENIQYF. In DNA form, the CDR3 reads TGTGCCAGCAGCTTAGGGGTTGAAAACATTCAGTACTTC.